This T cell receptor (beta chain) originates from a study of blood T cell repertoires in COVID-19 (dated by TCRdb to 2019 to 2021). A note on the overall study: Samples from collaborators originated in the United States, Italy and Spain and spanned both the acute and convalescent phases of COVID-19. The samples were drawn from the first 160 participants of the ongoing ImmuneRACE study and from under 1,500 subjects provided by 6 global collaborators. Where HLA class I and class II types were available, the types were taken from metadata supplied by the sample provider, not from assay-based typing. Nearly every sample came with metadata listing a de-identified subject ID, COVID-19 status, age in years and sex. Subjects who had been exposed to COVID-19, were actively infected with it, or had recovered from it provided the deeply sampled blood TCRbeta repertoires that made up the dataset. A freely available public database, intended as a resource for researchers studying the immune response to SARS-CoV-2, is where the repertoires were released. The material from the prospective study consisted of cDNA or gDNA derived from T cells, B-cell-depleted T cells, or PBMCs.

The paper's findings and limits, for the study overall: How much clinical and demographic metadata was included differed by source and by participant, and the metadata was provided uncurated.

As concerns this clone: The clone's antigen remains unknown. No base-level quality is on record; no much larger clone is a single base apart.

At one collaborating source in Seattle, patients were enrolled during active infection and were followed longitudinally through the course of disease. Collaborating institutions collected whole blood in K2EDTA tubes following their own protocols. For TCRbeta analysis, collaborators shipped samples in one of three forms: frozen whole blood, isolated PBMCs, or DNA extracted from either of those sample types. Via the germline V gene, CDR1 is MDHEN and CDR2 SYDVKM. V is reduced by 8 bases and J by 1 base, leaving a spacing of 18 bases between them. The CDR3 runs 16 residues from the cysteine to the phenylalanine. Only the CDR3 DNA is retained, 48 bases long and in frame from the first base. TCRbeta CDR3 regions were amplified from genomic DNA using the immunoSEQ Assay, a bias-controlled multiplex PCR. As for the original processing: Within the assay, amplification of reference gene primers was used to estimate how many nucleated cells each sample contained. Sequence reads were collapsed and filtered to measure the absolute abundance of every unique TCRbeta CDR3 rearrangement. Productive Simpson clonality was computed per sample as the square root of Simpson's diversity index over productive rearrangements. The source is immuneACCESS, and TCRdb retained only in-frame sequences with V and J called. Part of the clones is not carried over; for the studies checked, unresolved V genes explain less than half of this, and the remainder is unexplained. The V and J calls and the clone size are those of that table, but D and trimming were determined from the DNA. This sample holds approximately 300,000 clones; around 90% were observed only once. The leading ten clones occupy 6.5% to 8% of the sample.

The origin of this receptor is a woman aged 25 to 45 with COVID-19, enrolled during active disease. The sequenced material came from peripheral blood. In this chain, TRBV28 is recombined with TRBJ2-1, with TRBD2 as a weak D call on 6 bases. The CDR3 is CASAVWGEGSYNEQFF. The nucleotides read TGTGCCAGCGCAGTTTGGGGGGAAGGATCCTACAATGAGCAGTTCTTC.